This TCR beta chain comes out of a study of PD-L1 blockade in urothelial cancer (dated by TCRdb to the late 2010s). Turning to the overall study: All patients started therapy at some point between 2014 and 2016 and received atezolizumab 1,200 mg intravenously every 3 weeks. About 90% of the 29 patients were males with bladder-origin urothelial cancer, and 18 of 29 reported a prior smoking history. Patients had an ECOG performance status of 0 or 1 and had received between 0 and 3 prior chemotherapy regimens. Blood samples were analyzed at two time points: 3 weeks after treatment start (second dose) and 6 weeks after treatment start. Blood samples yielded a median of roughly 140,000 T cells and more than 75,000 unique TCRs, with median clonality around 0.084. The study was an exploratory multi-omic analysis of somatic, immune and clinical correlates of response to PD-L1 blockade with atezolizumab in urothelial cancer. Pretreatment tumor samples and matched peripheral blood, collected serially before and after atezolizumab treatment, underwent TCR sequencing. Progression-free survival longer than 6 months counted as durable clinical benefit, and TCR features were additionally tested against both progression-free and overall survival. In the same patients, whole exome sequencing and RNA sequencing of pretreatment tumors were performed in addition to TCR sequencing. Durable clinical benefit was achieved by nine patients but not by the remaining 20. Pretreatment blood TCR-seq was available for twenty-nine patients, at least one posttreatment blood collection was obtained for 25 or so patients, and tumor TCR-seq was available for 25 or so patients. Here is what the overall study found, with its caveats: Because the sample size was small (n of about 31) and many of the analyses were exploratory, the results are meant to be hypothesis-generating. At 3 weeks after the start of treatment, tumor-associated TCR clones in peripheral blood had expanded more in patients with durable benefit (n of about 22, p = 0.022). Improved progression-free and overall survival was found to be associated with pretreatment peripheral blood TCR clonality below the median.

To estimate absolute template abundance from read counts, synthetic TCR analog templates were spiked into each PCR. Using the immunoSEQ assay, TCRbeta CDR3 regions were amplified from genomic DNA with bias-controlled V and J gene primers. Sequencing of rearranged TCRbeta segments was performed at approximately 20X coverage. Per the original workflow: Clustering was used to correct sequencing errors, and CDR3s were annotated against IMGT to assign V, D and J genes. Only productive TCRbeta rearrangements were used in downstream analyses, excluding out-of-frame or stop-codon sequences. Clonality was computed as one minus Shannon entropy normalized by the log of the number of unique productive sequences. Fisher's exact test with Benjamini-Hochberg correction, at a threshold of adjusted p below 0.01, was used to find clones that differed between time points or between blood and tumor. In its TCRdb copy, this immuneACCESS table keeps in-frame sequences only and misses some clones. Where compared with another copy, unresolved V genes explain less than half of these, and the others have no known cause. Clonal size and the V and J genes are those of that table, whereas D and trimming came from the DNA. This sample comprises 40,000 to 45,000 clones, roughly four fifths of them detected only once. Roughly 15% of the sample comes from the top ten.

The sample's time point label, decoded: peripheral blood 6 weeks after treatment start. A total of approximately 27 patients with locally advanced or metastatic urothelial carcinoma, treated at Memorial Sloan Kettering on a trial protocol, made up the cohort. Peripheral blood mononuclear cells were collected from each patient pretreatment and during treatment, giving between 1 and 8 total time points per patient. The Qiagen DNeasy Blood extraction kit was used to purify genomic DNA from total PBMCs and from tumor samples. PBMCs were collected pretreatment and during treatment, and were isolated and stored as previously described. V is clipped by 2 bases and J by 6 bases, and the sequence between their germline boundaries is 13 bases long. From a lookup of the germline V gene, CDR1 and CDR2 are MNHNS and SASEGT. The CDR3 spans 15 residues, from the cysteine through the phenylalanine. Only the CDR3 part of the read is kept: 45 bases, read in frame from the first base.

This clone has only a few counts. Its antigen is still unknown. Base qualities are missing; no much larger clone stands one base away. The sample in question was PBMCs, obtained around atezolizumab (anti-PD-L1) treatment. The chain is encoded by TRBV6-1 joined to TRBJ1-4; the D gene is perhaps TRBD1, on 6 matching bases. This sequence was found in a man aged 55 to 70 with urothelial cancer. The CDR3 loop reads CASSEQPGDYEKLFF. At the DNA level, the sequence is TGTGCCAGCAGTGAACAACCAGGGGATTATGAAAAACTGTTTTTT.